What follows is one T cell receptor (beta chain) and its context. The antigen it binds to is not known. It has no much larger one-base neighbor in the sample; base qualities were not kept. Deep TCRbeta sequencing was performed with the immunoSEQ platform. The original methods were these. For further analysis, only productive rearrangements were exported out of the immunoSEQ Analyzer. T cell phenotypes were assigned to bulk TCRbeta clonotypes by matching the clonotypes to single-cell RNA+TCR-seq clones that had the same TCRbeta sequence. Using bulk TCR sequencing data, clone enrichment in tumor was calculated by dividing a clone's tumor frequency by the same clone's PBMC frequency. GLIPH was used to group TCRs into specificity groups, clusters of distinct TCRs likely recognizing common antigens via shared CDR3 motifs. The table was pulled from immuneACCESS by TCRdb, which kept in-frame rearrangements only. Such tables lose some clones; where checked, under half of the loss comes from unresolved V genes, and the rest has no known cause. The D gene and trimming were derived from the DNA, and the V and J assignments and clone size from that table. The sample table holds some 60,000 clones, of which over 75% were seen once. In total, the top ten clones hold over 10% of the sample.

The sample's time point, from its label and the paper: before anti-PD-1 therapy. For bulk TCRbeta sequencing, genomic DNA was extracted from tumor biopsies or peripheral blood, and input amounts ranged from roughly 550 ng to 6,004 ng. Every patient had histologically proven advanced or metastatic basal or squamous cell carcinoma and was a poor candidate for surgical resection. The basal cell carcinoma cohort comprised more than 10 patients, of whom 8 or 9 had bulk tumor TCR sequencing. Cut back by 0 bases and 9 bases, the V and J ends lie 16 bases apart. The CDR3 has 15 amino acids, counting the end cysteine and phenylalanine. Just the 45-base CDR3 DNA is kept, in frame starting at base 1. From a lookup of the germline V gene (reference sequence), CDR1 and CDR2 are SGHKS and YYEKEE. The source of the sample is a study of T cells in tumors after PD-1 blockade (dated by TCRdb to between 2018 and 2021). About the full investigation: Exclusion criteria were prior checkpoint blockade, use of systemic immunosuppressants, or recent radiotherapy or other anti-cancer therapy within 4 weeks. RECIST version 1.1 was used to assess clinical response. To compare clonotypes in blood versus tumor, bulk TCR sequencing was run on approximately 11 peripheral blood samples drawn from about five patients. On average, peripheral blood samples had 120,000 or so TCR templates (range about 21,000-290,000) and 35,000 to 45,000 unique clonotypes. Ongoing daily vismodegib 150 mg was also given to a subset of patients during anti-PD-1 treatment. Paired single-cell RNA and TCR sequencing was performed on site-matched tumors from BCC or SCC patients before and after anti-PD-1 therapy. Treatment consisted of either cemiplimab 350 mg every 2 weeks or pembrolizumab 200 mg every 3 weeks.

Broad study findings and their caveats: Where the novel T cell clones came from was not identified, and possible sources could include lymphoid organs or rare unexpanded clones inside the tumor or in the tumor periphery. Around 44% of tumor TCR clonotypes were found in blood, and some novel exhausted tumor clones appeared in pre-treatment blood, suggesting peripheral recruitment.

The rearranged segments are TRBV5-5 and TRBJ2-1; the D gene is perhaps TRBD1, on 6 matching bases. The sequence was collected from a human donor with basal cell carcinoma. This specimen consisted of PBMCs, obtained before anti-PD-1 treatment. Here the CDR3 is given as CASSLVQGYDSEQFF. The base sequence is TGTGCCAGCAGCTTGGTTCAGGGGTACGATAGTGAGCAGTTCTTC.